This TCR beta chain was captured in a study of T cell repertoires in cytomegalovirus infection. On the study more broadly: CMV epitopes, recently identified HLA-C-restricted and well-studied HLA-B-restricted, were used. Matching HLA type, along with CMV infection, was indicated by public TCR beta signatures.

Concerning this clonotype itself: Antigen specificity is unknown. The germline gene is not matched at one end of the junction; a read error may be the cause.

The CDR3 sequence is 13 residues long. In germline, CDR1 is SGHVS, CDR2 FNYEAQ. One entry per CDR3 protein, called by TCRdb with MiXCR from the reads. The data show fewer than 850,000 distinct CDR3 sequences, with just under 30% seen just once and under 15% held by the top ten. The sample here was cultured CD8+ T cells from PBMCs, taken from culture after CMV antigen stimulation. The gene calls are TRBV7-6 and TRBJ2-1; D gene uncertain. The sequence derives from a human donor in good health (CMV status not recorded). Some clones in this sample may be carry-over from other donors' samples. The CDR3 reads CASSFPRSNEQFF. For the CDR3, the DNA is TGTGCTAGCAGCTTCCCTAGATCGAATGAGCAGTTCTTC.